This entry concerns a single T cell receptor beta chain. The sample comes from a study of blood T cell repertoires in COVID-19. Study summary: T cells, B-cell-depleted T cells, or PBMCs supplied cDNA or gDNA.

The table came from immunoSEQ multiplex PCR; TCRdb's copy has only in-frame clones and leaves some out. In the table there are around 160,000 clones, 80% of which are singletons. Ages ranged from roughly 18 to 100 years, with residence in about 23 US areas. Grouping used clinical history reported by participants in a survey and questionnaire. Recovered Cohort 3 donors showed two negative PCRs, clearance, or symptom resolution. V was pared by 3 bases and J by 2 bases, with 10 bases between. Per the germline V gene, CDR1 is KGHSH and CDR2 is LQKENI. This CDR3 has 15 amino acids. The V gene is TRBV18, the J gene TRBJ1-4; TRBD1 is a possible D gene (6 bases). Source material: PBMCs or T cells enriched from blood (not recorded which). This clonotype was obtained from a woman aged 60-70 years who had recovered from COVID-19. The CDR3 coding sequence is TGTGCCAGCTCACCTAATAGGGGGACTAATGAAAAACTGTTTTTT. This codes for CASSPNRGTNEKLFF.